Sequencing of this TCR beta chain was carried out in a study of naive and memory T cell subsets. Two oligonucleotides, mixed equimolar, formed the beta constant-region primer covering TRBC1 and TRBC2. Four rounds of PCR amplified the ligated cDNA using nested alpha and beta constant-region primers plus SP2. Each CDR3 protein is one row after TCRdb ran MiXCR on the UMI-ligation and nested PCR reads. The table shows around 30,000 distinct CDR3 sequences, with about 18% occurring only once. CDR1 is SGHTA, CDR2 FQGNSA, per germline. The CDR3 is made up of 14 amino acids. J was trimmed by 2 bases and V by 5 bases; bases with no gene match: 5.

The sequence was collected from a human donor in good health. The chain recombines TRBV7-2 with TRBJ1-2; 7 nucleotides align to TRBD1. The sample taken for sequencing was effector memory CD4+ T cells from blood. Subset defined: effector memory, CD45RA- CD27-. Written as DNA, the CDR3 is TGTGCCAGCAGCCGTTCGACAGGGAACTATGGCTACACCTTC. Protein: CASSRSTGNYGYTF. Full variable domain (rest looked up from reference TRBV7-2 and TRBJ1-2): GAGVSQSPSNKVTEKGKDVELRCDPISGHTALYWYRQSLGQGLEFLIYFQGNSAPDKSGLPSDRFSAERTGGSVSTLTIQRTQQEDSAVYLCASSRSTGNYGYTFGSGTRLTVV.